A selection of T cell receptor beta chains follows, all from one sample in a study of STAT5B mutations in CD4+ large granular lymphocyte leukemia. Assay: immunoSEQ multiplex PCR; the TCRdb copy retains only in-frame clones and omits some. Among 30,000 to 40,000 clones listed, roughly three quarters were seen once. Sample: CD4+ T cells from blood buffy coats. These TCRs come from a human donor in good health. CDR3s include the opening cysteine and the closing phenylalanine or tryptophan. D genes are given only for firm matches. Size tells how often a clone was seen (once, few, many) or the class of an expanded clone, and some rows leave it out.

clone size: once; D gene: .; J gene: TRBJ2-1; V gene: TRBV5-8; CDR3 protein: CASSFLTGYNEQFF; CDR3 DNA: TGTGCCAGCAGCTTTCTGACCGGGTACAATGAGCAGTTCTTC
clone size: .; D gene: .; J gene: TRBJ1-1; V gene: TRBV7-2; CDR3 protein: CASSTQGNTEAFF; CDR3 DNA: TGTGCCAGCAGCACACAGGGAAACACTGAAGCTTTCTTT
clone size: few; D gene: .; J gene: TRBJ2-7; V gene: TRBV7-9; CDR3 protein: CASSRGTSREQYF; CDR3 DNA: TGTGCCAGCAGCCGTGGGACCTCTCGGGAGCAGTACTTC
clone size: .; D gene: .; J gene: TRBJ2-5; V gene: TRBV4-1; CDR3 protein: CASSPLVTETQYF; CDR3 DNA: TGCGCCAGCAGCCCGCTTGTGACCGAGACCCAGTACTTC
clone size: few; D gene: .; J gene: TRBJ1-1; V gene: TRBV7-2; CDR3 protein: CASSPQGRVRAFF; CDR3 DNA: TGTGCCAGCAGCCCCCAAGGTCGTGTTCGTGCTTTCTTT
clone size: few; D gene: .; J gene: TRBJ2-7; V gene: TRBV7-2; CDR3 protein: CASSLDWSEQYF; CDR3 DNA: TGTGCCAGCAGCTTAGATTGGTCCGAGCAGTACTTC
clone size: .; D gene: .; J gene: TRBJ2-3; V gene: TRBV6-5; CDR3 protein: CASTNRANTQYF; CDR3 DNA: TGTGCCAGCACCAACCGGGCAAATACGCAGTATTTT
clone size: once; D gene: TRBD1; J gene: TRBJ2-7; V gene: TRBV5-4; CDR3 protein: CASSSGQSPYEQYF; CDR3 DNA: TGTGCCAGCAGCTCGGGACAGAGTCCCTACGAGCAGTACTTC
clone size: .; D gene: TRBD2; J gene: TRBJ2-3; V gene: TRBV27; CDR3 protein: CASSFTASGGAHTQYF; CDR3 DNA: TGTGCCAGCAGTTTTACCGCTAGCGGGGGGGCACATACGCAGTATTTT
clone size: .; D gene: .; J gene: TRBJ2-7; V gene: TRBV27; CDR3 protein: CSCGDTFSYEQYF; CDR3 DNA: TGTAGTTGTGGGGACACCTTTTCCTACGAGCAGTACTTC
clone size: .; D gene: TRBD1; J gene: TRBJ1-2; V gene: TRBV6-1; CDR3 protein: CASRETGIYGYTF; CDR3 DNA: TGTGCCAGCAGAGAGACAGGGATCTATGGCTACACCTTC
clone size: .; D gene: .; J gene: TRBJ2-5; V gene: TRBV9; CDR3 protein: CASSPEGLQETQYF; CDR3 DNA: TGTGCCAGCAGCCCGGAGGGTTTGCAAGAGACCCAGTACTTC
clone size: few; D gene: TRBD2; J gene: TRBJ2-7; V gene: TRBV18; CDR3 protein: CASSQLAGSYEQYF; CDR3 DNA: TGTGCCAGCTCACAACTAGCGGGGTCCTACGAGCAGTACTTC
clone size: few; D gene: .; J gene: TRBJ1-6; V gene: TRBV6-6; CDR3 protein: CASRSSYNSPLHF; CDR3 DNA: TGTGCCAGCAGGAGCTCCTATAATTCACCCCTCCACTTT
clone size: .; D gene: .; J gene: TRBJ2-3; V gene: TRBV1; CDR3 protein: CTSSPSLGTQYF; CDR3 DNA: TGCACCAGCAGTCCCTCGCTGGGTACGCAGTATTTT
clone size: .; D gene: .; J gene: TRBJ1-1; V gene: TRBV6-6; CDR3 protein: CASSSPMDTEAFF; CDR3 DNA: TGTGCCAGCAGTTCCCCCATGGACACTGAAGCTTTCTTT
clone size: .; D gene: TRBD1; J gene: TRBJ2-4; V gene: TRBV28; CDR3 protein: CASSPVTGGRGNIQYF; CDR3 DNA: TGTGCCAGCAGTCCCGTGACAGGGGGAAGGGGAAACATTCAGTACTTC
clone size: .; D gene: .; J gene: TRBJ2-5; V gene: TRBV6-5; CDR3 protein: CASSMGLETQYF; CDR3 DNA: TGTGCCAGCAGTATGGGCTTAGAGACCCAGTACTTC
clone size: .; D gene: .; J gene: TRBJ1-6; V gene: TRBV7-9; CDR3 protein: CASSLAGYRSPLHF; CDR3 DNA: TGTGCCAGCAGCTTAGCGGGGTACAGGTCACCCCTCCACTTT
clone size: .; D gene: .; J gene: TRBJ2-3; V gene: TRBV14; CDR3 protein: CASSQLTGLVGGDTQYF; CDR3 DNA: TGTGCCAGCAGCCAATTAACTGGGCTGGTGGGTGGAGATACGCAGTATTTT
clone size: .; D gene: .; J gene: TRBJ2-5; V gene: TRBV11-2; CDR3 protein: CASSPRRAQETQYF; CDR3 DNA: TGTGCCAGCAGCCCCCGCCGGGCCCAAGAGACCCAGTACTTC
clone size: .; D gene: .; J gene: TRBJ1-6; V gene: TRBV28; CDR3 protein: CASSFGSPGSPLHF; CDR3 DNA: TGTGCCAGCAGTTTTGGCTCTCCAGGATCACCCCTCCACTTT
clone size: .; D gene: .; J gene: TRBJ2-2; V gene: TRBV5-1; CDR3 protein: CASSKGTPRTGELFF; CDR3 DNA: TGCGCCAGCAGTAAGGGGACACCGAGGACCGGGGAGCTGTTTTTT
clone size: few; D gene: .; J gene: TRBJ2-7; V gene: TRBV6-5; CDR3 protein: CASRLDRRNEQYF; CDR3 DNA: TGTGCCAGCAGACTTGACAGGAGGAACGAGCAGTACTTC
clone size: few; D gene: .; J gene: TRBJ1-4; V gene: TRBV18; CDR3 protein: CASSPSFQGREKLFF; CDR3 DNA: TGTGCCAGCTCACCAAGTTTTCAGGGCCGTGAAAAACTGTTTTTT
clone size: few; D gene: TRBD1; J gene: TRBJ1-1; V gene: TRBV9; CDR3 protein: CASSPQGGTAEAFF; CDR3 DNA: TGTGCCAGCAGCCCCCAAGGTGGGACAGCCGAAGCTTTCTTT
clone size: .; D gene: TRBD1; J gene: TRBJ1-2; V gene: TRBV27; CDR3 protein: CASKGGNYGYTF; CDR3 DNA: TGTGCCAGCAAAGGGGGCAACTATGGCTACACCTTC
clone size: few; D gene: TRBD1; J gene: TRBJ2-7; V gene: TRBV30; CDR3 protein: CACGTGSHEQYF; CDR3 DNA: TGTGCCTGCGGGACAGGGAGTCACGAGCAGTACTTC
clone size: .; D gene: TRBD1; J gene: TRBJ1-5; V gene: TRBV19; CDR3 protein: CASSGLGQGILNQPQHF; CDR3 DNA: TGTGCCAGTAGCGGCCTGGGACAGGGGATTCTTAATCAGCCCCAGCATTTT
clone size: few; D gene: TRBD1; J gene: TRBJ1-2; V gene: TRBV5-4; CDR3 protein: CASSPGQGPYGYTF; CDR3 DNA: TGTGCCAGCAGCCCGGGACAGGGCCCCTATGGCTACACCTTC
clone size: .; D gene: TRBD1; J gene: TRBJ1-3; V gene: TRBV7-9; CDR3 protein: CASSFRGQKTLGNTIYF; CDR3 DNA: TGTGCCAGCAGCTTCCGGGGACAGAAAACCCTCGGAAACACCATATATTTT
clone size: .; D gene: .; J gene: TRBJ2-1; V gene: TRBV7-8; CDR3 protein: CASSKERNEQFF; CDR3 DNA: TGTGCCAGCAGCAAAGAGCGGAATGAGCAGTTCTTC
clone size: few; D gene: .; J gene: TRBJ1-6; V gene: TRBV5-1; CDR3 protein: CASSLGTARYSPLHF; CDR3 DNA: TGCGCCAGCAGCTTGGGGACAGCCCGGTATTCACCCCTCCACTTT
clone size: .; D gene: TRBD1; J gene: TRBJ2-1; V gene: TRBV19; CDR3 protein: CASSIGPGQGDIRGYNEQFF; CDR3 DNA: TGTGCCAGTAGTATCGGACCGGGACAGGGGGACATACGCGGGTACAATGAGCAGTTCTTC
clone size: .; D gene: .; J gene: TRBJ2-1; V gene: TRBV29-1; CDR3 protein: CSVEDNTGSRNEQFF; CDR3 DNA: TGCAGCGTTGAAGATAACACAGGGTCCCGCAATGAGCAGTTCTTC
clone size: .; D gene: TRBD1; J gene: TRBJ2-7; V gene: TRBV4-1; CDR3 protein: CASSTRDRDGQYF; CDR3 DNA: TGCGCCAGCAGCACCCGGGACAGGGACGGGCAGTACTTC
clone size: few; D gene: .; J gene: TRBJ1-1; V gene: TRBV18; CDR3 protein: CASSPPRRVGDTEAFF; CDR3 DNA: TGTGCCAGCTCACCACCGAGGAGGGTTGGGGACACTGAAGCTTTCTTT
clone size: once; D gene: .; J gene: TRBJ2-3; V gene: TRBV29-1; CDR3 protein: CSEHGGRTDTQYF; CDR3 DNA: TGCAGCGAACACGGGGGGCGCACAGATACGCAGTATTTT
clone size: .; D gene: .; J gene: TRBJ2-7; V gene: TRBV6-6; CDR3 protein: CASTMLGLTGYEQYF; CDR3 DNA: TGTGCCAGCACCATGTTAGGTTTAACAGGCTACGAGCAGTACTTC
clone size: few; D gene: TRBD1; J gene: TRBJ1-1; V gene: TRBV4-2; CDR3 protein: CASSQGDRGTEAFF; CDR3 DNA: TGTGCCAGCAGCCAAGGGGACAGGGGCACTGAAGCTTTCTTT